The rows below give T cell receptor beta chains drawn from one sample of a study of radiation and T cells in renal cell carcinoma. The method was immunoSEQ multiplex PCR; TCRdb's version includes in-frame clones alone and lacks a portion of them. The data hold over 35,000 clones, with around four fifths observed a single time. The source was blood, collected from a patient whose treatment included radiotherapy and nephrectomy. The receptors were sampled from a woman in her sixties or seventies with renal cell carcinoma. The CDR3 runs from the conserved cysteine through the conserved F or W. Fields, in order: V gene, CDR3 protein.

>TRBV15
CATSRAGGFYGYTF
>TRBV19
CASSITGILTEAFF
>TRBV5-1
CASSLEGADTQYF
>TRBV5-4
CASSLPGTGGNEQYF
>TRBV2
CASSERGRASDEQFF
>TRBV9
CASSVEAGILAKNIQYF
>TRBV6-1
CASSERAFF
>TRBV5-4
CASSFATGGNEQFF
>TRBV5-6
CASSGGLAGVETQYF
>TRBV5-6
CASSEGTGVEPQHF
>TRBV6-1
CASSERMAGGNEKLFF
>TRBV19
CASSFASNQPQHF
>TRBV5-1
CASSLEYGGEGNTIYF
>TRBV6-1
CASSLTGNTEAFF
>TRBV27
CASSLNTGGGANVLTF
>TRBV25-1
CASMTGSYYNEQFF
>TRBV15
CATSRDMAASSYNEQFF
>TRBV9
CASKSGPPSSYNSPLHF
>TRBV7-2
CASSLELGFGNTIYF
>TRBV7-9
CASSPSGGMNTEAFF
>TRBV5-1
CASSLLENTEAFF
>TRBV29-1
CSVSGLEYEQYF
>TRBV9
CASSVQTSGSEQYF
>TRBV5-1
CASSLGRGNEQYF